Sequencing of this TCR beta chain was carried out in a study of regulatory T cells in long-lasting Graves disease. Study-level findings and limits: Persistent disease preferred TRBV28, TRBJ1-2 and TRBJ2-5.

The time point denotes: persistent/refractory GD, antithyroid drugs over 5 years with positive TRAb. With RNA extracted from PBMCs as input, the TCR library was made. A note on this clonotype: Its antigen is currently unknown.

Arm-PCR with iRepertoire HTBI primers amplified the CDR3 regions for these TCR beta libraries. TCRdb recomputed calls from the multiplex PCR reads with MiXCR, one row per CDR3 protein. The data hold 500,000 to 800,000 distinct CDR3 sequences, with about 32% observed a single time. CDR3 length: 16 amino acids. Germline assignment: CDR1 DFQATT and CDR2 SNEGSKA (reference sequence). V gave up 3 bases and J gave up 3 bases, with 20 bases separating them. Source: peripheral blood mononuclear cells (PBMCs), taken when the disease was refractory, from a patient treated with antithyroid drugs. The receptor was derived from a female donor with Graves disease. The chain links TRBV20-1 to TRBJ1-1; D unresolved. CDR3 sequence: CSASPLTVVGYTEAFF. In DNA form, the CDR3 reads TGCAGTGCTAGTCCCCTCACCGTTGTTGGGTACACTGAAGCTTTCTTT.